The 13 T cell receptor beta chains below come from one sample, sequenced in a study of blood T cell repertoires in COVID-19. The table came from immunoSEQ multiplex PCR; TCRdb's copy has only in-frame clones and leaves some out. This repertoire shows about 40,000 clones, about 90% found once; its top ten account for roughly an eighth. Sequencing was carried out using peripheral blood. These receptors all stem from an older man with acute or convalescent COVID-19.

This clone was counted between two and nine times. The genes are TRBV19 and TRBJ2-3; tentative D call: TRBD2 (6 bases). CDR3 length: 16 residues. V lost 1 base, J lost 2 bases, and 13 bases lay in between. Germline-derived CDR1 and CDR2 are LNHDA and SQIVND (reference sequence). In DNA form, the CDR3 reads TGTGCCAGTAGTATAGTCGGGAGTTCAAACACAGATACGCAGTATTTT. It specifies CASSIVGSSNTDTQYF.

The chain has TRBV29-1 and TRBJ2-5; D is unresolved. V lost 6 bases to trimming and J lost 3 bases, with 5 bases between them. This CDR3 comprises 10 residues. CDR1 is SQVTM and CDR2 is ANQGSEA in the germline V gene. The chain's CDR3 is CSVREETQYF. CDR3 nucleotides: TGCAGCGTGCGAGAAGAGACCCAGTACTTC.

The chain joins TRBV27 to TRBJ1-1; D call uncertain. Germline V gives CDR1 MNHEY, CDR2 SMNVEV (reference sequence). Trimming stripped 0 bases from V and 2 bases from J, with 7 bases between. The CDR3 contains 14 residues. In DNA, the CDR3 is TGTGCCAGCAGTTTATCGAACAGAAACACTGAAGCTTTCTTT. Its translation is CASSLSNRNTEAFF.

This sequence joins TRBV2 and TRBJ1-1; a weak D match, TRBD1 (6 bases). The CDR3 runs 16 residues. V was clipped by 3 bases and J by 5 bases, with 19 bases between them. The germline V gene has CDR1 SNHLY and CDR2 FYNNEI. DNA for the CDR3: TGTGCCAGCAGTGAGAAGACAGGCAACCAAGTAACTGAAGCTTTCTTT. Amino acid sequence: CASSEKTGNQVTEAFF.

The chain recombines TRBV6-6 with TRBJ1-3, with 7 nucleotides matching TRBD1. V shed 8 bases, J shed 4 bases, and the junction held 8 bases outside the gene matches. The germline V gene encodes CDR1 MNHNY and CDR2 SVGAGI (reference sequence). The CDR3 covers 14 residues. Here the CDR3 DNA reads TGTGCCAGCGGATATAGGGGGCAAGGAAACACCATATATTTT. The encoded protein is CASGYRGQGNTIYF.

V is TRBV6-2 or TRBV6-3 and J is TRBJ1-2; no clear D. V shed 1 base and J shed 0 bases, with 3 bases lying between them. This CDR3 is 13 amino acids long. Germline loops: CDR1 MNHEY, CDR2 SVGEGT. The CDR3: CASSYWPNYGYTF. CDR3 coding DNA: TGTGCCAGCAGTTACTGGCCTAACTATGGCTACACCTTC.

This chain uses TRBV10-1 with TRBJ1-1, with 8 nucleotides matching TRBD1. The CDR3 sequence is 16 residues long. In germline, CDR1 is WNHNN, CDR2 SYGVQD (reference sequence). V lost 0 bases and J lost 4; bases outside the gene matches: 7. The CDR3: CASSESLTGVGTEAFF. The CDR3 region has the DNA TGCGCCAGCAGTGAGTCCCTGACAGGGGTGGGCACTGAAGCTTTCTTT.

The chain recombines TRBV10-2 with TRBJ1-1, with D possibly TRBD1 on 5 matching bases. The CDR3 extends over 15 amino acids. V lost 4 bases to trimming and J lost 1 base, with 13 bases between them. Germline assignment: CDR1 WSHSY and CDR2 SAAADI. CDR3 sequence reads: CASSGFSDRNTEAFF. The CDR3 bases are TGCGCCAGCAGTGGGTTCTCTGACAGGAACACTGAAGCTTTCTTT.

The chain uses TRBV6-2 or TRBV6-3 and TRBJ2-3; 8 bases align to TRBD2. The germline V gene has CDR1 MNHEY and CDR2 SVGEGT. V shed 4 bases and J 6 bases; nucleotides not matched to a gene: 12. The CDR3 has 16 amino acids. CDR3 DNA sequence: TGTGCCAGCAGTTCGTTTTGGGCTAGCGGGCTCGATACGCAGTATTTT. It yields the protein CASSSFWASGLDTQYF.

The chain has TRBV3-1 (or the pseudogene TRBV3-2) and TRBJ1-3, with D possibly being TRBD1 (5 bases). Germline CDR1 LGHDT, CDR2 YNNKEL (reference sequence). CDR3 length equals 14 residues. V was cut by 4 bases and J by 0 bases, with 7 bases left in between. CDR3 sequence (DNA): TGTGCCAGCAGCCCGACAGACTCTGGAAACACCATATATTTT. Its translation: CASSPTDSGNTIYF.

Concerning this clone itself: Compared with germline, one end of the junction differs, possibly owing to a read error. The J gene is TRBJ1-2, the V gene TRBV4-1, with TRBD1 as a possible D gene (5 bases). The germline CDR1 and CDR2 sequences are MGHRA and YSYEKL. The CDR3 totals 15 residues. The CDR3 DNA follows: TGCGCCAGCAGCTCAAACCCGGGTACAGGCAATGGTTACACCTTC. The encoded protein is CASSSNPGTGNGYTF.

The chain recombines TRBV3-1 (or the pseudogene TRBV3-2) with TRBJ1-5; TRBD1 agrees at 8 bases. Unmatched junction bases numbered 7, after V lost 4 bases and J lost 2 bases. The CDR3 is 16 amino acids. CDR1 is LGHDT and CDR2 is YNNKEL in the germline V gene (reference sequence). The CDR3 loop reads CASSPGGQVRNQPQHF. In DNA form, the CDR3 reads TGTGCCAGCAGCCCGGGGGGACAGGTACGCAATCAGCCCCAGCATTTT.

V is TRBV6-5 and J is TRBJ2-7, with D unresolved. Germline V gives CDR1 MNHEY, CDR2 SVGAGI. Trimming took 8 bases from V and 4 from J, leaving 15 bases between them. The CDR3 is 13 residues long. This chain's CDR3 is CASGVGIRYEQYF. In nucleotides, the CDR3 is TGTGCCAGCGGAGTAGGCATACGGTACGAGCAGTACTTC.